The 20 T cell receptor beta chains reported below all come from one sample, sequenced in a study of shared clonotypes between healthy human individuals. As defined, naive CD8 cells were CD45RO-negative and positively selected for CCR7, with terminally differentiated effector memory CD45RA+ cells excluded. Using immunoSEQ multiplex PCR, the repertoire was profiled, and TCRdb retains in-frame clones only, with some absent. The table has about 2 million clones, just under 95% seen once; the top ten hold 0.9% to 1.3%. The sequenced sample consisted of naive CD8+ T cells sorted from blood. The receptors derive from a man aged 18-30 years in good health.

V and J are TRBV6-5 and TRBJ2-1, with TRBD2 matching 8 bases. Germline V gene data show CDR1 as MNHEY and CDR2 as SVGAGI. The CDR3 has 14 amino acids. The trim removed 5 bases at V and 5 bases at J, leaving 5 bases unmatched. This CDR3 is CASSTGGEHNEQFF. CDR3 coding DNA: TGTGCCAGCAGTACGGGAGGGGAACACAATGAGCAGTTCTTC.

V gene TRBV5-4 combines with J gene TRBJ1-2; a possible D gene is TRBD1 (5 bases). CDR3 size: 16 residues. The germline gives CDR1 SGHNT, CDR2 YYREEE (reference sequence). V was trimmed by 0 bases and J by 4 bases, leaving 16 bases between them. Written as DNA, the CDR3 is TGTGCCAGCAGCTTGGGGTATCGGGGGGAAGTCTATGGCTACACCTTC. This gives the protein CASSLGYRGEVYGYTF.

The CDR3 protein is CASSQDDQGPGINEKLFF. CDR3 DNA sequence: TGCGCCAGCAGCCAAGATGACCAGGGCCCCGGGATTAATGAAAAACTGTTTTTT. The chain uses TRBV4-3 and TRBJ1-4; possible D gene TRBD1, 5 bases. The CDR3 extends over 18 amino acids. CDR1 is LGHNA and CDR2 is YSLEER in the germline V gene. V gave up 0 bases and J gave up 4 bases, with 18 bases separating them.

The J gene is TRBJ2-2, the V gene TRBV9, with 9 bases fitting TRBD1. Per the germline V gene, CDR1 is SGDLS and CDR2 is YYNGEE. CDR3 length: 15 residues. V was pared by 4 bases and J by 1 base, with 2 bases of the junction left unmatched. The CDR3 nucleotides read TGTGCCAGCAGCCCGGGACAGGGGAACACCGGGGAGCTGTTTTTT. This codes for CASSPGQGNTGELFF.

The chain uses TRBV5-5 and TRBJ2-3, with 8 positions matching TRBD2. V lost 4 bases to trimming and J lost 0 bases; unmatched junction nucleotides: 7. In germline, CDR1 is SGHKS, CDR2 YYEKEE (reference sequence). The CDR3 is made up of 16 amino acids. CDR3 coding DNA: TGTGCCAGCAGCCTCGGAATAGCGGGGAGCACAGATACGCAGTATTTT. Translating it yields CASSLGIAGSTDTQYF.

The chain couples TRBV4-3 to TRBJ2-3; TRBD1 matches 10 bases. Germline CDR1 reads LGHNA; CDR2 reads YSLEER. This CDR3 region has 16 residues. V dropped 0 bases and J dropped 7; count of bases not matched to a gene: 7. The DNA of the CDR3 is TGCGCCAGCAGCCAAGATCGGGAGGGACAGGGGTATACGCAGTATTTT. It yields the protein CASSQDREGQGYTQYF.

This chain uses TRBV7-3 with TRBJ2-2; 12 bases are a match to TRBD2. The CDR3 is 22 residues long. Germline CDR1 SGHTA, CDR2 FQGTGA. V was clipped by 1 base and J by 3 bases; unmatched bases: 18. The CDR3 nucleotides read TGTGCCAGCAGCTTAATAGGACCCCTAGCGGGGGGGCCGTGGGAGGACACCGGGGAGCTGTTTTTT. Its translation: CASSLIGPLAGGPWEDTGELFF.

In regard to this clone: This CDR3 is also generated by other DNA sequences in the sample. The chain uses TRBV28 and TRBJ2-7; D perhaps matches TRBD1 (6 bases). This CDR3 has 13 amino acids. Trimming removed 2 bases at V and 1 base at J, with 6 bases between. CDR1 is MDHEN and CDR2 is SYDVKM in the germline V gene. DNA of the CDR3: TGTGCCAGCAGTTTAAGGGGGTCCTACGAGCAGTACTTC. It specifies CASSLRGSYEQYF.

The chain uses TRBV18 and TRBJ2-7; possibly TRBD2 for D (6 bases). With 5 bases removed from V and 0 bases from J, the gap between germline ends came to 8 bases. Germline CDR1 reads KGHSH; CDR2 reads LQKENI. This CDR3 comprises 13 residues. The CDR3 DNA sequence: TGTGCCAGCTCAATGGGGGGCTCCTACGAGCAGTACTTC. Protein product: CASSMGGSYEQYF.

Comment on this clone: At the DNA level, this CDR3 is encoded by other sequences in the same sample as well. This chain joins TRBV19 and TRBJ2-7, with 12 bases identical to TRBD1. Germline assignment: CDR1 LNHDA and CDR2 SQIVND (reference sequence). CDR3 length equals 14 residues. V lost 5 bases to trimming and J lost 4 bases; unmatched junction nucleotides: 3. In DNA, the CDR3 is TGTGCCAGTAGTCCGGGACAGGGGGCTTACGAGCAGTACTTC. Translated, it gives CASSPGQGAYEQYF.

The CDR3 sequence: CASSLPGGGATDTQYF. CDR3 DNA sequence: TGTGCCAGCAGCTTGCCAGGGGGGGGCGCGACAGATACGCAGTATTTT. The chain has TRBV5-4 and TRBJ2-3; the D call may be TRBD1 or TRBD2 (7 bases each). The germline gives CDR1 SGHNT, CDR2 YYREEE (reference sequence). Trimming took off 1 base at V and 3 bases at J, with 15 bases between the two ends. The CDR3 has 16 residues.

The chain uses TRBV27 and TRBJ2-3; TRBD1 matches 7 bases. V was pared by 5 bases and J by 3 bases, with 5 bases of the junction left unmatched. This CDR3 comprises 14 residues. CDR1 MNHEY and CDR2 SMNVEV come from the germline V gene (reference sequence). Written as DNA, the CDR3 is TGTGCCAGCAGTCATCGACAGGGAACAGATACGCAGTATTTT. This sequence encodes CASSHRQGTDTQYF.

The genes are TRBV7-6 and TRBJ2-1, with D possibly being TRBD1 or TRBD2 (5 bases each). Germline-derived CDR1 and CDR2 are SGHVS and FNYEAQ. This CDR3 region has 15 residues. Trimming removed 5 bases at V and 7 bases at J, with 18 bases between. The CDR3: CASSPGPEGRNEQFF. The CDR3 DNA follows: TGTGCCAGCAGCCCGGGCCCCGAGGGGCGTAATGAGCAGTTCTTC.

The CDR3 is CASIAGVNTGELFF. CDR3 bases: TGCGCCAGCATAGCGGGGGTAAACACCGGGGAGCTGTTTTTT. The chain carries TRBV5-1 and TRBJ2-2, with 9 bases identical to TRBD2. V lost 6 bases and J lost 2; bases outside the gene matches: 2. This CDR3 spans 14 amino acids. From germline, CDR1 is SGHRS and CDR2 YFSETQ.

This chain joins TRBV4-3 and TRBJ1-3; TRBD1 might be the D (6 bases). V was clipped by 0 bases and J by 2 bases, with 11 bases between them. Germline CDR1 and CDR2: LGHNA and YSLEER. The CDR3 extends over 16 amino acids. The CDR3 is CASSQDWGLTGNTIYF. Written as DNA, the CDR3 is TGCGCCAGCAGCCAAGATTGGGGGCTGACTGGAAACACCATATATTTT.

This clone is a singleton in its sample. J is TRBJ1-1 and V is TRBV18; possibly TRBD1 for D (6 bases). The CDR3 covers 12 residues. Germline loops: CDR1 KGHSH, CDR2 LQKENI. The V end lost 1 base, the J end lost 7 bases, and 7 bases lay between the germline ends. The CDR3 DNA is TGTGCCAGCTCACCACAGGGGGTTGAAGCTTTCTTT. Protein: CASSPQGVEAFF.

This clone was counted a single time. This sequence joins TRBV6-4 and TRBJ2-7, with 8 bases fitting TRBD1. V lost 6 bases, J lost 5 bases, and 9 bases stayed unmatched. Germline V lookup: CDR1 MRHNA, CDR2 SNTAGT. The CDR3 has 14 amino acids. The CDR3, as DNA: TGTGCCAGCAGGGCCGGGACAGGCGATGACGAGCAGTACTTC. As protein: CASRAGTGDDEQYF.

The rearrangement joins TRBV21-1 to TRBJ2-2; TRBD2, the table's D call, lacks a check against the DNA. TRBV21-1 is a documented pseudogene. The CDR3 length is 14 residues. The CDR3: CASSKGHGAGELFF. The CDR3 DNA reads as TGTGCCAGCAGCAAAGGTCACGGAGCCGGGGAGCTGTTTTTT.

V usage is TRBV10-2 and J usage is TRBJ2-5; 7 bases align to TRBD1. V lost 3 bases and J lost 4; bases outside the gene matches: 8. This CDR3 has 15 amino acids. Germline V gene data show CDR1 as WSHSY and CDR2 as SAAADI. Here the CDR3 reads CASSDSRTGLETQYF. The CDR3 region has the DNA TGCGCCAGCAGTGACTCCAGGACAGGACTAGAGACCCAGTACTTC.

The V gene is TRBV15, the J gene TRBJ2-3; D not resolved. The germline gives CDR1 LNHNV, CDR2 YYDKDF (reference sequence). The CDR3 has 13 amino acids. Trimming removed 3 bases from V and 3 bases from J, with 7 bases in between. The CDR3: CATSSPPTDTQYF. The CDR3 DNA follows: TGTGCCACCAGCAGTCCCCCGACAGATACGCAGTATTTT.